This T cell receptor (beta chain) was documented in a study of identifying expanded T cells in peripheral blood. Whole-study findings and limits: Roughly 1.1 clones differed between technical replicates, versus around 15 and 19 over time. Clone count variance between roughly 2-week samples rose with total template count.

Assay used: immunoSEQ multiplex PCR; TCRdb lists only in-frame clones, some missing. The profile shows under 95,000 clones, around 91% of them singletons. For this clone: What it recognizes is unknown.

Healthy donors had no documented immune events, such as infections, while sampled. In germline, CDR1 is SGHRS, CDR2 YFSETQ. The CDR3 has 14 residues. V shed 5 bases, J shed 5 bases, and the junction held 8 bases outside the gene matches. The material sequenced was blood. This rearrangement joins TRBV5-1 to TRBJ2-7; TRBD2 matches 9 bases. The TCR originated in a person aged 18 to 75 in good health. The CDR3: CASRWRGGFDEQYF. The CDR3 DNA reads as TGCGCCAGCAGGTGGCGGGGGGGCTTCGACGAGCAGTACTTC.